Detailed here is one T cell receptor (beta chain). The sample carries other DNA sequences with the same CDR3. This record comes from a study of cytomegalovirus exposure and HLA in healthy donors. Both 60 Vbeta primers and 13 Jbeta primers went into the PCR. Assay: immunoSEQ multiplex PCR; the TCRdb copy retains only in-frame clones and omits some. The table includes roughly 120,000 clones, 65% to 90% detected once. The CDR3 spans 11 residues. Germline V gene sequence: CDR1 DFQATT, CDR2 SNEGSKA (reference sequence). Trimming removed 6 bases from V and 5 bases from J, with 10 bases in between. This clonotype was sampled from a young woman in good health and CMV-seropositive. Sequences were obtained from PBMCs. The V gene is TRBV20-1, the J gene TRBJ1-2; perhaps TRBD1 as D (5 bases). CDR3 amino acids: CSAGGGYGYTF. The CDR3 coding sequence is TGCAGTGCAGGCGGGGGGTATGGCTACACCTTC.